Each of the 17 T cell receptor beta chains below was sequenced from the same sample in a study of response to subunit inactivated influenza vaccine. TCRdb reprocessed the RT-PCR reads with MiXCR, giving one entry per CDR3 protein. Of roughly 710,000 distinct CDR3 sequences in the sample, around 15% were seen once. The sample here was PBMCs from blood, taken around 14 days before vaccination. The receptors stem from a man in his fifties who received an inactivated influenza vaccine.

The rearrangement uses TRBV7-2 and TRBJ1-5; D possibly corresponds to TRBD1 (5 bases). This CDR3 has 17 residues. V dropped 2 bases and J dropped 3 bases, with 17 bases sitting between them. Germline V gene lookup returns CDR1 SGHTA and CDR2 FQGNSA. This CDR3 reads CASSLSWGEVDNQPQHF. CDR3 nucleotide sequence: TGTGCCAGCAGCTTATCTTGGGGGGAGGTAGACAATCAGCCCCAGCATTTT.

CDR3 DNA: TGCAGTGCTAGGGCTGGGGGCCACTACGAGCAGTACTTC. This translates into CSARAGGHYEQYF. The chain is built from TRBV20-1 and TRBJ2-7, with D possibly being TRBD1 (6 bases). Germline V gene lookup returns CDR1 DFQATT and CDR2 SNEGSKA (reference sequence). V was cut by 3 bases and J by 3 bases, with 12 bases left in between. There are 13 residues in the CDR3.

This chain joins TRBV6-5 and TRBJ2-1; weak D call: TRBD2 (6 bases). V dropped 4 bases and J dropped 0 bases, with 13 bases sitting between them. Germline V gives CDR1 MNHEY, CDR2 SVGAGI. The CDR3 loop spans 16 amino acids. The CDR3 nucleotides are TGTGCCAGCAGTTTCAGGCCCGGGGGCTCCTACAATGAGCAGTTCTTC. This sequence encodes CASSFRPGGSYNEQFF.

Many counts were recorded for this clonotype. The chain joins TRBV20-1 to TRBJ2-5; D is uncertain. The CDR3 length is 11 residues. V shed 2 bases and J shed 3 bases, with 4 bases lying between them. Germline assignment: CDR1 DFQATT and CDR2 SNEGSKA (reference sequence). The CDR3 protein is CSARSKETQYF. CDR3 DNA: TGCAGTGCTAGATCCAAAGAGACCCAGTACTTC.

This clonotype was found a few times. J is TRBJ2-1 and V is TRBV5-1; 10 bases are shared with TRBD1. There are 16 residues in the CDR3. Germline trimming cut 1 base from V and 6 bases from J; bases unmatched to any gene: 7. Germline V CDR1 and CDR2: SGHRS, YFSETQ. CDR3 region: CASSLRGQGLGNEQFF. DNA of the CDR3: TGCGCCAGCAGCTTGAGGGGACAGGGGTTGGGCAATGAGCAGTTCTTC.

This clonotype was seen a few times. This sequence joins TRBV12-3 or TRBV12-4 and TRBJ1-4; tentative D call: TRBD1 (6 bases). V gave up 6 bases and J gave up 8 bases, with 19 bases separating them. The CDR3 is made up of 15 amino acids. CDR3 DNA: TGTGCCAGCAGCCCAGGGAAACAGGGAGGGGAAAAACTGTTTTTT. This translates into CASSPGKQGGEKLFF.

This clonotype has only a few counts. The rearrangement joins TRBV27 to TRBJ2-7, with 16 bases lining up with TRBD2. Germline CDR1 is MNHEY and CDR2 is SMNVEV (reference sequence). V trimming: 3 bases; J trimming: 3 bases; junction bases outside the gene matches: 5. This CDR3 has 17 amino acids. The DNA for the CDR3 is TGTGCCAGCAGTTTGGCCGGGACTAGCGGGAGGGTCTACGAGCAGTACTTC. Translating it yields CASSLAGTSGRVYEQYF.

This clonotype turned up a few times. J is TRBJ2-7 and V is TRBV27; possibly TRBD1 or TRBD2 for D (5 bases each). Germline V gene data show CDR1 as MNHEY and CDR2 as SMNVEV (reference sequence). Deletions cut 5 bases from V and 7 bases from J, with 24 bases between. The CDR3 length is 16 residues. The CDR3 here is CASSPSGDPRYQEQYF. For the CDR3, the DNA is TGTGCCAGCAGTCCGTCCGGGGACCCACGGTATCAGGAGCAGTACTTC.

This clonotype was detected ten times or more. The chain is built from TRBV12-3 or TRBV12-4 and TRBJ2-5; perhaps TRBD1 as D (6 bases). The CDR3 is 13 amino acids. The ends were cut back, 6 bases at V and 2 bases at J, with 10 bases in the middle. The CDR3 region is CASRQQGQETQYF. The CDR3 nucleotides are TGTGCCAGCAGACAACAGGGACAAGAGACCCAGTACTTC.

This clonotype was seen ten or more times. Germline and junction disagree at one end, which may indicate a read error. The chain has TRBV20-1 and TRBJ1-1; possible D gene TRBD1, 5 bases. The CDR3 runs to 14 residues. Germline V CDR1 and CDR2: DFQATT, SNEGSKA (reference sequence). The CDR3 is CSAGDSYVSTEAFF. The CDR3 nucleotides read TGCAGTGCTGGAGACAGCTACGTGAGCACTGAAGCTTTCTTT.

The sample holds many counts of this clonotype. The CDR3 bases are TGCGCCAGCAGTTTTAGGACTAGCGGGAGCGTAGATACGCAGTATTTT. Its translation is CASSFRTSGSVDTQYF. The rearrangement joins TRBV5-1 to TRBJ2-3; 13 bases fit TRBD2. Germline loops: CDR1 SGHRS, CDR2 YFSETQ. The V and J ends lost 5 bases and 5 bases, in that order; junction bases with no gene match: 8. CDR3 length: 16 amino acids.

The table lists this clonotype with a few counts. V usage is TRBV5-1 and J usage is TRBJ2-1, with 8 nucleotides matching TRBD2. The V gene's germline CDR1 is SGHRS and CDR2 YFSETQ. This CDR3 contains 16 residues. The junction had 12 bases not matched to a gene; V was cut back by 4 bases and J by 6 bases. CDR3 protein: CASSRRGLVISNEQFF. Here the CDR3 DNA reads TGCGCCAGCAGCCGCCGGGGACTAGTAATTTCCAATGAGCAGTTCTTC.

This clonotype came up a few times. V and J are TRBV12-3 or TRBV12-4 and TRBJ1-2; tentatively, D is TRBD1 (5 bases). The CDR3 is made up of 15 amino acids. Between the trimmed V and J ends, which lost 10 bases and 7 bases, there was a span of 25 bases. CDR3 sequence (DNA): TGTGCCATCCGTCGCCAGGGAGGGTATACCGGTGGCTACACCTTC. It translates to CAIRRQGGYTGGYTF.

V gene TRBV5-1 combines with J gene TRBJ2-7; D unclear. The V gene lost 6 bases and the J gene lost 4 bases, with 11 bases spanning the gap. The CDR3 consists of 12 residues. CDR1 is SGHRS, CDR2 YFSETQ, per germline. This CDR3 is CASTAGGYEQYF. CDR3 bases: TGCGCCAGCACCGCCGGCGGATACGAGCAGTACTTC.

This clonotype was counted a few times. The gene calls are TRBV11-2 and TRBJ2-2; 8 bases align to TRBD2. This CDR3 is built from 17 residues. Germline values: CDR1 SGHAT, CDR2 FQNNGV. Trimming at V came to 1 base and at J to 3 bases, leaving 7 bases not matched to a gene. DNA for the CDR3: TGTGCCAGCAGCTTAGGCCCCACTAGCGGCTACACCGGGGAGCTGTTTTTT. This sequence encodes CASSLGPTSGYTGELFF.

This clonotype was detected only a few times. J is TRBJ1-5 and V is TRBV12-3 or TRBV12-4, with D maybe TRBD1 (5 bases). CDR3 length: 15 residues. Deletions cut 5 bases from V and 1 base from J, with 12 bases between. DNA of the CDR3: TGTGCCAGCAGTATTGGGACCGTCAGCAATCAGCCCCAGCATTTT. It specifies CASSIGTVSNQPQHF.

The chain links TRBV29-1 to TRBJ2-7; the match to TRBD1 covers 7 bases. Germline V lookup: CDR1 SQVTM, CDR2 ANQGSEA. The CDR3 consists of 13 residues. Trimming removed 6 bases from V and 2 bases from J; junction bases left unmatched: 7. DNA of the CDR3: TGCAGCGTAGCCCTGGGACAGACCTACGAGCAGTACTTC. Amino acids: CSVALGQTYEQYF.